This TCR beta chain is drawn from a study of Graves' ophthalmopathy and Graves' hyperthyroidism. Study summary: Researchers obtained peripheral blood at initial diagnosis, before any treatment had begun.

This clonotype was seen at least ten times. Germline CDR1 reads MDHEN; CDR2 reads SYDVKM. V was trimmed by 3 bases and J by 7 bases, leaving 19 bases between them. The CDR3 spans 15 residues. Ages of hyperthyroidism patients ran from 18 to 65, and their diagnoses were new, under 2 months' duration. The authors isolated PBMCs from approximately 10 ml of fresh peripheral blood. Amplification targeted the TCR beta CDR3 regions, with RNA transcripts as the source material. HTBI-primed RT-PCR formed the first round, and a multiplex PCR formed the second. In TCRdb, the multiplex PCR reads were re-called with MiXCR into one record per CDR3 protein. The sample includes 350,000 to 450,000 distinct CDR3 sequences, approximately 21% of them seen just once.

The TCR comes from a woman aged 18-35 years with stable Graves' hyperthyroidism. This chain uses TRBV28 with TRBJ2-7, with D maybe TRBD2 (6 bases). Sequences were obtained from peripheral blood. The CDR3 protein is CASSFQFSAGKEQYF. CDR3 coding DNA: TGTGCCAGCAGTTTTCAGTTCAGCGCGGGGAAAGAGCAGTACTTC. Combining the CDR3 with reference TRBV28 and TRBJ2-7 gives the whole variable domain DVKVTQSSRYLVKRTGEKVFLECVQDMDHENMFWYRQDPGLGLRLIYFSYDVKMKEKGDIPEGYSVSREKKERFSLILESASTNQTSMYLCASSFQFSAGKEQYFGPGTRLTVT.